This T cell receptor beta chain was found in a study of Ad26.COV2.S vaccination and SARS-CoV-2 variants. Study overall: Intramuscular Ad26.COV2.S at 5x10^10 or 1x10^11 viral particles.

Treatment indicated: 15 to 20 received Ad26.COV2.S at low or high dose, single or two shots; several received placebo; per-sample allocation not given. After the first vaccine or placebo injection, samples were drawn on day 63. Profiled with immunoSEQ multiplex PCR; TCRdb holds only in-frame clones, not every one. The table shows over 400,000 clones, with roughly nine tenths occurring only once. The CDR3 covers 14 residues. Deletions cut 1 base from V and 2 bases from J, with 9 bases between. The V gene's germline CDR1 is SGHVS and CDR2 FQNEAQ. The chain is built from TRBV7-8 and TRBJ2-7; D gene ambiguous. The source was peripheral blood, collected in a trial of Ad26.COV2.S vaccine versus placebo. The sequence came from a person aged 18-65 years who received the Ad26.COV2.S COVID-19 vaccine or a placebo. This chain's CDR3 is CASSLGVDAYEQYV. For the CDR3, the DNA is TGTGCCAGCAGCTTAGGCGTCGACGCCTACGAGCAGTACGTC.